Below are 9 T cell receptor beta chains sequenced from a single sample in a study of T-cell reconstitution after alpha-beta-depleted transplantation in children. Unique molecular identifiers were incorporated during preparation of the TCRbeta library. TCRdb independently ran MiXCR on the PCR reads; one entry per CDR3 protein. The data show around 230,000 distinct CDR3 sequences, approximately 15% seen once. The specimen was PBMCs, mostly from graft donor cells, collected 360 days after TCRalphabeta/CD19-depleted stem cell transplant. These receptor sequences come from a male patient aged 2 to 10 who had a stem cell transplant for acute lymphoblastic leukemia, so the T cells may come from the graft donor.

This clonotype was detected a few times. V gene TRBV4-2 combines with J gene TRBJ1-1; D is perhaps TRBD1 (6 bases). V was pared by 1 base and J by 4 bases, with 10 bases between. Germline V lookup: CDR1 LGHNA, CDR2 YNFKEQ. This CDR3 comprises 14 residues. DNA for the CDR3: TGTGCCAGCAGCCAAGGAGACAGGCTCACTGAAGCTTTCTTT. It specifies CASSQGDRLTEAFF.

This chain joins TRBV12-3 or TRBV12-4 and TRBJ1-3; 7 bases line up with TRBD1. This CDR3 has 12 residues. V shed 11 bases and J 2 bases; nucleotides not matched to a gene: 3. The CDR3 here is CASDRAGNTIYF. CDR3 DNA sequence: TGTGCCTCAGACAGGGCTGGAAACACCATATATTTT.

The chain employs TRBV12-3 or TRBV12-4 and TRBJ2-7, with TRBD2 identical over 10 bases. This CDR3 region has 15 residues. V dropped 6 bases and J dropped 5; count of bases not matched to a gene: 10. The CDR3 sequence: CASRPRAGGLHEQYF. The CDR3 DNA reads TGTGCCAGCAGGCCGCGAGCGGGGGGGCTCCACGAGCAGTACTTC.

This clonotype occurred once. The J gene is TRBJ2-5, the V gene TRBV7-2; D not certain. The V gene lost 0 bases and the J gene lost 5 bases, with 7 bases spanning the gap. The germline V gene has CDR1 SGHTA and CDR2 FQGNSA. CDR3 length: 13 residues. The CDR3 is CASSLASRETQYF. The DNA of the CDR3 is TGTGCCAGCAGCTTAGCGAGTAGGGAGACCCAGTACTTC.

V and J are TRBV29-1 and TRBJ2-7; tentative D call: TRBD1 (5 bases). This CDR3 has 13 amino acids. Trimming cost V 1 base and J 2 bases, with 9 bases left between them. The germline gives CDR1 SQVTM, CDR2 ANQGSEA. CDR3 in amino acids: CSVEGGHTYEQYF. CDR3 DNA: TGCAGCGTTGAAGGGGGCCATACCTACGAGCAGTACTTC.

This clonotype came up a few times. The CDR3 is CASSFLTGVDEQYF. The DNA for the CDR3 is TGTGCCAGCAGTTTTTTGACAGGGGTCGACGAGCAGTACTTC. The V gene is TRBV12-3 or TRBV12-4, the J gene TRBJ2-7, with 8 bases that match TRBD1. The CDR3 has 14 amino acids. V shed 3 bases and J 5 bases; nucleotides not matched to a gene: 6.

There are a few counts of this clonotype. This rearrangement joins TRBV10-3 to TRBJ1-3, with 8 bases aligning to TRBD1. This CDR3 region has 14 residues. Germline loops: CDR1 ENHRY, CDR2 SYGVKD. Unmatched junction bases numbered 2, after V lost 5 bases and J lost 2 bases. CDR3 DNA: TGTGCCATCAGTTCGGACAGGGCTGGAAACACCATATATTTT. Its translation is CAISSDRAGNTIYF.

J is TRBJ2-1 and V is TRBV12-3 or TRBV12-4; TRBD2 is a possible D gene (6 bases). Trimming left V 6 bases short and J 0 bases short, with 15 bases between. CDR3 size: 16 residues. The CDR3 DNA sequence: TGTGCCAGCAGCTCGAATAGCGGAAGCTCCTACAATGAGCAGTTCTTC. Protein sequence: CASSSNSGSSYNEQFF.

The rearrangement links TRBV20-1 to TRBJ1-2; 7 positions match TRBD1. Germline V gives CDR1 DFQATT, CDR2 SNEGSKA (reference sequence). J lost 1 base, V lost 6 bases, and 5 bases had no gene match. The CDR3 has 13 residues. The CDR3 spells CSAGTEINYGYTF. For the CDR3, the DNA is TGCAGTGCGGGGACAGAGATTAACTATGGCTACACCTTC.